The 2 T cell receptor beta chains below all came from one sample that was sequenced in a study of cytomegalovirus exposure and HLA in healthy donors. The PCR used 60 Vbeta and 13 Jbeta primers. TCRdb keeps only in-frame clones here, not all; method: immunoSEQ multiplex PCR. There are some 98,000 clones in the sample; around four fifths occur only once, and 2% to 2.5% lies in the top ten. The material sequenced was PBMCs. These receptors came from a middle-aged man in good health and CMV-seronegative.

The rearrangement uses TRBV27 and TRBJ2-5; D not resolved. The CDR3 runs to 17 residues. Deletions cut 0 bases from V and 1 base from J, with 15 bases between. Looked up from germline, CDR1 is MNHEY and CDR2 is SMNVEV (reference sequence). DNA of the CDR3: TGTGCCAGCAGTTTATCTGGTGTAGTAACGGGCCAAGAGACCCAGTACTTC. This sequence encodes CASSLSGVVTGQETQYF.

About this clone: Other DNA sequences in the sample encode the same CDR3. This chain links TRBV28 with TRBJ1-2; 8 bases line up with TRBD1. The trim removed 3 bases at V and 6 bases at J, leaving 6 bases unmatched. The CDR3 is 14 amino acids. Germline V gene lookup returns CDR1 MDHEN and CDR2 SYDVKM. CDR3 DNA: TGTGCCAGCAGTTTGTTGGACAGGGAGCATGGCTACACCTTC. Translation gives CASSLLDREHGYTF.